This is a list of T cell receptor beta chains from one sample in a study of beta chain features in type 1 diabetes. The data were produced by immunoSEQ multiplex PCR, yet TCRdb's version contains in-frame clones alone and is incomplete. The table records more than 25,000 clones, roughly 50% of them present only once. The material sequenced was Tregs from blood. These receptors were obtained from a woman between 18 and 29 years old with type 1 diabetes. CDR3s include the opening cysteine and the closing phenylalanine or tryptophan. The order of the fields is CDR3 length, D gene, V gene, clone size, J gene, CDR3 DNA, CDR3 protein. A D gene is named only where the DNA matches it firmly. Clone size appears in some rows only: once, few, many, or a class for an expanded clone.

15	TRBD2	TRBV29-1	-	TRBJ2-1	TGCAGCGTTCTTCCTACAGTAGCGGGGCACAATGAGCAGTTCTTC	CSVLPTVAGHNEQFF
15	-	TRBV6-1	-	TRBJ2-1	TGTGCCAGCAGTGAGGGTCTAGCAGTCTACAATGAGCAGTTCTTC	CASSEGLAVYNEQFF
15	-	TRBV2	-	TRBJ2-1	TGTGCCAGCAGCCCCGTACGCGCGGGCTCCAATGAGCAGTTCTTC	CASSPVRAGSNEQFF
18	-	TRBV19	-	TRBJ2-7	TGTGCCAGTAGTATAGCGGGAAGCGGCGGGGCAGGGAGCAACGAGCAGTACTTC	CASSIAGSGGAGSNEQYF
15	TRBD1	TRBV7-2	-	TRBJ1-2	TGTGCCAGCAGCATCCCGGGACAGCGTCTCTATGGCTACACCTTC	CASSIPGQRLYGYTF
15	TRBD2	TRBV28	-	TRBJ2-5	TGTGCCAGCAGCTCAGTGGGAGCGGGAGTGGGGGAGCAGTACTTC	CASSSVGAGVGEQYF
15	TRBD2	TRBV2	few	TRBJ2-1	TGTGCCAGCAGTGTTTCCGGACTAGCCGCCAATGAGCAGTTCTTC	CASSVSGLAANEQFF
15	TRBD1	TRBV7-6	-	TRBJ1-3	TGTGCCAGCAGCTCCGGGACAGGGGGCTTAAACACCATATATTTT	CASSSGTGGLNTIYF
12	TRBD1	TRBV6-5	-	TRBJ1-1	TGTGCCAGCAGGACAGGGACCACTGAAGCTTTCTTT	CASRTGTTEAFF
16	TRBD2	TRBV30	-	TRBJ2-2	TGTGCCTGGAGTTCACGGGGACTAGGTGTAACCGGGGAGCTGTTTTTT	CAWSSRGLGVTGELFF
16	TRBD1	TRBV5-1	-	TRBJ1-1	TGCGCCAGCAGACCCTTTACGGGACAGGGTGACACTGAAGCTTTCTTT	CASRPFTGQGDTEAFF
16	TRBD2	TRBV30	-	TRBJ2-1	TGTGCCTGGAGTGGGTTAGCGGGAGGGGCCTACAATGAGCAGTTCTTC	CAWSGLAGGAYNEQFF
15	-	TRBV28	-	TRBJ1-1	TGTGCCAGCAGTGCCCGGGGGATAGGGAACACTGAAGCTTTCTTT	CASSARGIGNTEAFF
12	-	TRBV2	few	TRBJ2-2	TGTGCCAGCAGACAGAACACCGGGGAGCTGTTTTTT	CASRQNTGELFF
18	TRBD2	TRBV7-8	-	TRBJ2-3	TGTGCCAGCAGCTTAGCCGGGCTGGGGCTAGCGGGCGTAAATACGCAGTATTTT	CASSLAGLGLAGVNTQYF
14	TRBD1	TRBV19	-	TRBJ1-5	TGTGCCAGTAGTAATAGACAGGGTAATCAGCCCCAGCATTTT	CASSNRQGNQPQHF
12	-	TRBV15	-	TRBJ1-5	TGTGCCACCAGCGGGGCATTGGGGCCCCAGCATTTT	CATSGALGPQHF
15	-	TRBV28	few	TRBJ2-1	TGTGCCAGCAGCACTTGGGAGATCGCCTACAATGAGCAGTTCTTC	CASSTWEIAYNEQFF
16	TRBD1	TRBV18	-	TRBJ2-3	TGTGCCAGCTCACCACCGGGACAGGGTGGCGCAGATACGCAGTATTTT	CASSPPGQGGADTQYF
11	-	TRBV21-1	medium-sized	TRBJ2-7	TGTGCCTCCTGGCCTAGCCGCGAGCAGTACTTC	CASWPSREQYF
15	TRBD2	TRBV4-3	-	TRBJ2-1	TGCGCCAGCAGCCGAGGGCGGGGGTACTACAATGAGCAGTTCTTC	CASSRGRGYYNEQFF
13	-	TRBV7-2	-	TRBJ2-7	TGTGCCAGCAGCCGACGCCGGGAGTACGAGCAGTACTTC	CASSRRREYEQYF
12	-	TRBV30	-	TRBJ2-3	TGTGCCTGGAGTCCTAGCACAGATACGCAGTATTTT	CAWSPSTDTQYF
16	TRBD2	TRBV5-1	-	TRBJ2-7	TGCGCCAGCAGCTTCAGCAGCGGGAGACCTCTCTACGAGCAGTACTTC	CASSFSSGRPLYEQYF
16	TRBD2	TRBV28	few	TRBJ2-7	TGTGCCAGCAGCCCCGCGGCGGGAGTCGGAGCCTACGAGCAGTACTTC	CASSPAAGVGAYEQYF
14	TRBD1	TRBV28	-	TRBJ1-2	TGTGCCAACAGGTTTCCCGGACAGGGGAAGGGCTACACCTTC	CANRFPGQGKGYTF
14	TRBD2	TRBV14	-	TRBJ2-1	TGTGCCAGCAGCCACTCCGGGACTAACAATGAGCAGTTCTTC	CASSHSGTNNEQFF
14	-	TRBV5-6	-	TRBJ2-5	TGTGCCAGCAGCTTGATTTCCGAGGTCGAGACCCAGTACTTC	CASSLISEVETQYF
18	-	TRBV27	-	TRBJ2-4	TGTGCCAGCAGTTGGTCTAGCGGAGGGGGGATAGCCAAAAACATTCAGTACTTC	CASSWSSGGGIAKNIQYF
14	TRBD1	TRBV5-1	-	TRBJ1-1	TGCGCCAGCAGCAGGGACAGGGGGAACACTGAAGCTTTCTTT	CASSRDRGNTEAFF
20	-	TRBV21-1	-	TRBJ1-2	TGTGCCAGCAGCAAAGACCCCAATGGGCCAGGTCCTGGTCGGCTCCATGGCTACACCTTC	CASSKDPNGPGPGRLHGYTF
17	TRBD2	TRBV7-3	few	TRBJ2-3	TGTGCCAGCAGCTTAGCCGGGACTAGCGGACTCACAGATACGCAGTATTTT	CASSLAGTSGLTDTQYF
18	TRBD2	TRBV5-4	-	TRBJ2-2	TGTGCCAGCAGCTTTCCGGGACTAGCGGCCACTAACACCGGGGAGCTGTTTTTT	CASSFPGLAATNTGELFF
16	TRBD2	TRBV7-2	-	TRBJ2-1	TGTGCCAGCAGCATACCTCCGGGACTAGCTGGCGATGAGCAGTTCTTC	CASSIPPGLAGDEQFF
15	TRBD1	TRBV5-8	-	TRBJ1-1	TGTGCCAGCAGCTACGGACAGGGCTCAGGCACTGAAGCTTTCTTT	CASSYGQGSGTEAFF
15	TRBD2	TRBV7-9	-	TRBJ2-3	TGTGCCAGCAGCCGATCCTCAGCGGGAACAGATACGCAGTATTTT	CASSRSSAGTDTQYF
11	-	TRBV28	few	TRBJ2-5	TGTGCCAGCAGCCGAGGGTCGACCCAGTACTTC	CASSRGSTQYF
17	-	TRBV28	-	TRBJ1-5	TGTGCCAGCAGTAGCCACGGGAGGCCGGACCTCAATCAGCCCCAGCATTTT	CASSSHGRPDLNQPQHF
15	TRBD1	TRBV6-1	few	TRBJ1-5	TGTGCCAGCACCGGAATAGGACAGGGTTCTCAGCCCCAGCATTTT	CASTGIGQGSQPQHF
14	-	TRBV7-3	-	TRBJ2-5	TGTGCCAGCAGCAATATGGGGGGACGAGAGACCCAGTACTTC	CASSNMGGRETQYF
14	TRBD1	TRBV2	-	TRBJ2-7	TGTGCCAGCACCGGGACAGGGGAGCTCTACGAGCAGTACTTC	CASTGTGELYEQYF
17	TRBD1	TRBV27	-	TRBJ2-2	TGTGCCAGCAGTAGGTGGATGGGACAGGGCCCCACCGGGGAGCTGTTTTTT	CASSRWMGQGPTGELFF
15	TRBD1	TRBV10-2	-	TRBJ1-5	TGCGCCAGCAGTGAAGGTCAGGGGGTAGGACAGCCCCAGCATTTT	CASSEGQGVGQPQHF
14	-	TRBV7-9	-	TRBJ2-5	TGTGCCAGCAGCTTCGTAACCGGGAGCGAGACCCAGTACTTC	CASSFVTGSETQYF
15	TRBD2	TRBV5-1	-	TRBJ2-1	TGCGCCAGCAGCCCCGCTAGCGGGAGGGACAATGAGCAGTTCTTC	CASSPASGRDNEQFF
14	-	TRBV10-3	-	TRBJ1-1	TGTGCCATCAGTCCCAGGACTTTGAACACTGAAGCTTTCTTT	CAISPRTLNTEAFF
12	-	TRBV30	-	TRBJ2-3	TGTGCCTGGAGTATCGGAGGGGATACGCAGTATTTT	CAWSIGGDTQYF
15	TRBD2	TRBV28	-	TRBJ2-5	TGTGCCAGCAGCTCCCCCGTAGCGGGACAAGAGACCCAGTACTTC	CASSSPVAGQETQYF
13	-	TRBV7-3	-	TRBJ2-1	TGTGCCAGCAGCCCAAACCGGGACAATGAGCAGTTCTTC	CASSPNRDNEQFF